These 26 T cell receptor beta chains came from one sample sequenced in a study of cytomegalovirus exposure and HLA in healthy donors. The primer mix had 60 Vbeta and 13 Jbeta primers. Sequencing used immunoSEQ multiplex PCR; TCRdb keeps in-frame clones, though not all of them. This table holds around 160,000 clones, approximately 78% found once. Source material: PBMCs. The receptors come from a man aged 40-49 years in good health and CMV-seropositive.

The chain uses TRBV5-1 and TRBJ2-1; D may be TRBD2 (6 bases). The V end lost 4 bases, the J end lost 1 base, and 18 bases lay between the germline ends. Germline values: CDR1 SGHRS, CDR2 YFSETQ. The CDR3 runs 17 residues. CDR3 region: CASSPRSRGGSYNEQFF. The CDR3 DNA reads as TGCGCCAGCAGCCCTCGAAGTAGGGGAGGATCCTACAATGAGCAGTTCTTC. The full variable domain, rest sourced from reference TRBV5-1 and TRBJ2-1, is KAGVTQTPRYLIKTRGQQVTLSCSPISGHRSVSWYQQTPGQGLQFLFEYFSETQRNKGNFPGRFSGRQFSNSRSEMNVSTLELGDSALYLCASSPRSRGGSYNEQFFGPGTRLTVL.

V usage is TRBV7-3 and J usage is TRBJ1-1, with 7 nucleotides matching TRBD1. This CDR3 is built from 13 residues. The V gene end was trimmed by 5 bases and the J gene end by 5 bases; junction bases not matched to a gene: 5. The germline V gene has CDR1 SGHTA and CDR2 FQGTGA. The CDR3 nucleotides read TGTGCCAGCAGCCCTACAGGGGATACTGAAGCTTTCTTT. It yields the protein CASSPTGDTEAFF.

As concerns this clone: This same CDR3 is encoded by further DNA sequences in the sample. This chain connects TRBV9 to TRBJ2-5, with 7 bases aligning to TRBD1. This CDR3 is built from 11 residues. Germline V gene lookup returns CDR1 SGDLS and CDR2 YYNGEE. V shed 7 bases and J 5 bases; nucleotides not matched to a gene: 2. The CDR3 here is CASSRGETQYF. The CDR3 nucleotides read TGTGCCAGCTCCAGGGGGGAGACCCAGTACTTC.

The table lists this clone with a few counts. The V call is TRBV11-3, the J call TRBJ2-3, with 13 bases matching TRBD2. V trimming: 5 bases; J trimming: 4 bases; junction bases outside the gene matches: 3. The V gene's germline CDR1 is SGHNT and CDR2 YENEEA. The CDR3 length is 15 residues. CDR3 region: CASSQGLAGPDTQYF. The CDR3 DNA reads as TGTGCCAGCAGCCAGGGACTAGCGGGACCAGATACGCAGTATTTT.

CDR3 bases: TGTGCCAGCAGCTCCCCGGGACAGGATTACAATGAGCAGTTCTTC. Protein product: CASSSPGQDYNEQFF. The V gene is TRBV11-3, the J gene TRBJ2-1; 8 bases are a match to TRBD1. V trimming: 4 bases; J trimming: 4 bases; junction bases outside the gene matches: 6. Germline CDR1 is SGHNT and CDR2 is YENEEA. The CDR3 is 15 amino acids.

The rearrangement uses TRBV7-9 and TRBJ1-1; D call uncertain. The V and J ends lost 2 bases and 6 bases respectively, with 16 bases between them. Germline lookup yields CDR1 SEHNR and CDR2 FQNEAQ (reference sequence). The CDR3 totals 15 residues. The CDR3 DNA reads TGTGCCAGCAGCTTAACTGGGGAGATAGTCGCTGAAGCTTTCTTT. It codes for CASSLTGEIVAEAFF.

The chain uses TRBV5-6 and TRBJ1-2, with D perhaps TRBD1 (5 bases). The CDR3 sequence is 13 residues long. The V gene's germline CDR1 is SGHDT and CDR2 YYEEEE. The V gene lost 4 bases and the J gene lost 12 bases, with 19 bases spanning the gap. This chain's CDR3 is CASSRRATEGDTF. The CDR3 DNA is TGTGCCAGCAGCCGTCGGGCGACTGAAGGGGACACCTTC.

The chain is built from TRBV12-2 and TRBJ2-7; the table's D call of TRBD2 was not tested on the DNA. TRBV12-2 is flagged as a pseudogene. The CDR3 sequence is 15 residues long. CDR3 protein: CASRLSGLEAYEQYF. In DNA, the CDR3 is TGTGCAAGTCGCTTATCGGGACTCGAAGCCTACGAGCAGTACTTC.

J is TRBJ1-4 and V is TRBV6-1; no definite D call. V was clipped by 4 bases and J by 8 bases, with 11 bases between them. The germline CDR1 and CDR2 sequences are MNHNS and SASEGT. CDR3 size: 13 residues. In nucleotides, the CDR3 is TGTGCCAGCAGTGTTCGTAACAGAGAAAAACTGTTTTTT. It codes for CASSVRNREKLFF.

V usage is TRBV30 and J usage is TRBJ2-3; D is possibly TRBD1 (6 bases). The CDR3 spans 14 residues. Germline V gene lookup returns CDR1 GTSNPN and CDR2 SVGIG (reference sequence). Trimming took 8 bases from V and 2 from J, leaving 17 bases between them. CDR3 bases: TGTGCCGGTCACAGGGACGTCTACACAGATACGCAGTATTTT. This translates into CAGHRDVYTDTQYF.

This chain links TRBV6-6 with TRBJ1-4; no reliable D call. This CDR3 is 16 amino acids long. Germline-derived CDR1 and CDR2 are MNHNY and SVGAGI (reference sequence). Trimming shortened V by 6 bases and J by 5 bases, and 19 bases separated the two germline ends. CDR3 sequence (DNA): TGTGCCAGCAGCCGAACCGCCCCGAGCGCAAATGAAAAACTGTTTTTT. Its protein product is CASSRTAPSANEKLFF.

This clone was counted between two and nine times. The gene calls are TRBV5-4 and TRBJ2-2; D is uncertain. Trimming left V 3 bases short and J 4 bases short, with 10 bases between. Germline CDR1 SGHNT, CDR2 YYREEE (reference sequence). The CDR3 runs 14 residues. The CDR3 loop is CASSSAVSTGELFF. DNA for the CDR3: TGTGCCAGCAGCTCCGCCGTCAGCACCGGGGAGCTGTTTTTT.

The J gene is TRBJ2-1, the V gene TRBV27, with 14 bases matching TRBD2. This CDR3 has 14 amino acids. Germline V lookup: CDR1 MNHEY, CDR2 SMNVEV (reference sequence). Trimming removed 7 bases from V and 10 bases from J; junction bases left unmatched: 6. The CDR3: CASTGTSGSREQFF. CDR3 bases: TGTGCCAGCACCGGGACTAGCGGGAGTCGAGAGCAGTTCTTC.

This clone appeared once. V and J are TRBV27 and TRBJ1-5, with 9 positions matching TRBD1. The trim removed 4 bases at V and 4 bases at J, leaving 11 bases unmatched. The CDR3 is 17 residues long. CDR1 and CDR2 (germline): MNHEY, SMNVEV (reference sequence). CDR3 nucleotide sequence: TGTGCCAGCAGTTCGTCCTTCCGGGACAGGGATAATCAGCCCCAGCATTTT. As protein: CASSSSFRDRDNQPQHF.

The rearrangement uses TRBV5-4 and TRBJ2-3, with 9 bases that match TRBD1. CDR1 is SGHNT, CDR2 YYREEE, per germline (reference sequence). This CDR3 has 15 residues. V dropped 0 bases and J dropped 4; count of bases not matched to a gene: 3. In DNA form, the CDR3 reads TGTGCCAGCAGCTTGGGGGGACAGGGATCAGATACGCAGTATTTT. Residues: CASSLGGQGSDTQYF.

V and J are TRBV19 and TRBJ2-1, with TRBD2 as a possible D gene (6 bases). With 5 bases removed from V and 6 bases from J, the gap between germline ends came to 17 bases. The germline V gene encodes CDR1 LNHDA and CDR2 SQIVND (reference sequence). The CDR3 length is 15 residues. CDR3 protein: CASSPLGGTFNEQFF. The CDR3 bases are TGTGCCAGTAGTCCCCTAGGAGGGACCTTCAATGAGCAGTTCTTC.

The chain links TRBV5-1 to TRBJ2-7; 15 nucleotides align to TRBD2. The germline CDR1 and CDR2 sequences are SGHRS and YFSETQ. V dropped 0 bases and J dropped 4; count of bases not matched to a gene: 2. This CDR3 comprises 16 residues. In DNA form, the CDR3 reads TGCGCCAGCAGCTTGGTGGGACTAGCGGGAGGTTACGAGCAGTACTTC. Its translation is CASSLVGLAGGYEQYF.

The chain uses TRBV11-2 and TRBJ2-5; 7 positions match TRBD1. The CDR3 totals 13 residues. Trimming removed 1 base from V and 4 bases from J; junction bases left unmatched: 0. The germline V gene has CDR1 SGHAT and CDR2 FQNNGV. CDR3: CASSLGQGETQYF. The CDR3 DNA is TGTGCCAGCAGCTTAGGACAGGGAGAGACCCAGTACTTC.

This clone showed up just once. One end of the junction varies from germline; a read error may be responsible. The chain joins TRBV7-9 to TRBJ2-7; no definite D call. This CDR3 spans 14 amino acids. Germline values: CDR1 SEHNR, CDR2 FQNEAQ (reference sequence). The CDR3 DNA is TGTTCCAGCAGCTTAGTGCCACTAAAGGACGAGCAGTACTTC. Its translation: CSSSLVPLKDEQYF. The entire variable domain, with the rest obtained from reference TRBV7-9 and TRBJ2-7, is as follows: DTGVSQNPRHKITKRGQNVTFRCDPISEHNRLYWYRQTLGQGPEFLTYFQNEAQLEKSRLLSDRFSAERPKGSFSTLEIQRTEQGDSAMYLCSSSLVPLKDEQYFGPGTRLTVT.

This clone occurred a few times. The V call is TRBV29-1, the J call TRBJ2-6; tentatively, D is TRBD2 (5 bases). Germline CDR1 reads SQVTM; CDR2 reads ANQGSEA. This CDR3 contains 13 residues. Between the trimmed V and J ends, which lost 7 bases and 3 bases, there was a span of 10 bases. The CDR3 nucleotides are TGCAGCGGCCTAGCTTTTGGGGCCAACGTCCTGACTTTC. Translation gives CSGLAFGANVLTF.

The chain employs TRBV10-1 and TRBJ2-1; 9 bases match TRBD1. The V gene end was trimmed by 4 bases and the J gene end by 5 bases; junction bases not matched to a gene: 12. The length of the CDR3 is 17 residues. The germline gives CDR1 WNHNN, CDR2 SYGVQD (reference sequence). CDR3 bases: TGCGCCAGCAGTGCGCGTACCGGGACAGGGATGGACAATGAGCAGTTCTTC. Its protein product is CASSARTGTGMDNEQFF.

The gene calls are TRBV30 and TRBJ1-2; D remains ambiguous. The germline V and J ends were trimmed by 5 bases and 1 base, with 8 bases remaining between them. CDR1 and CDR2 (germline): GTSNPN, SVGIG (reference sequence). This CDR3 is built from 12 residues. The CDR3 sequence: CAWASDNYGYTF. CDR3 bases: TGTGCCTGGGCCTCAGATAACTATGGCTACACCTTC. The full variable domain, rest sourced from reference TRBV30 and TRBJ1-2, is SQTIHQWPATLVQPVGSPLSLECTVEGTSNPNLYWYRQAAGRGLQLLFYSVGIGQISSEVPQNLSASRPQDRQFILSSKKLLLSDSGFYLCAWASDNYGYTFGSGTRLTVV.

This sequence joins TRBV18 and TRBJ1-1, with a possible D match to TRBD1 (6 bases). The CDR3 runs 13 residues. The V end was cut by 8 bases, the J end by 3 bases, with 13 bases between. Germline V gene sequence: CDR1 KGHSH, CDR2 LQKENI. The chain's CDR3 is CASQQGRDTEAFF. The CDR3 DNA is TGTGCCAGCCAACAGGGAAGGGACACTGAAGCTTTCTTT.

V gene TRBV18 combines with J gene TRBJ1-4, with D uncertain. Trimming pared 5 bases from V and 6 bases from J, leaving 10 bases between. The CDR3 is made up of 13 amino acids. Per germline, CDR1 KGHSH and CDR2 LQKENI. The CDR3 here is CASSAGYDEKLFF. As DNA, the CDR3 is TGTGCCAGCTCAGCCGGGTACGATGAAAAACTGTTTTTT.

The chain couples TRBV10-1 to TRBJ2-3; 12 positions match TRBD2. The CDR3 has 15 residues. In germline, CDR1 is WNHNN, CDR2 SYGVQD (reference sequence). Trimming took 5 bases from V and 3 from J; bases not matched to a gene: 3. This CDR3 is CASSLTSGRTDTQYF. Written as DNA, the CDR3 is TGCGCCAGCAGTCTCACTAGCGGGAGGACAGATACGCAGTATTTT.

The chain links TRBV11-1 to TRBJ2-7; 7 nucleotides line up with TRBD1. CDR3 size: 14 residues. The ends lost 1 base at V and 2 bases at J; junction bases unmatched: 2. Per germline, CDR1 SGHAT and CDR2 FQDESV (reference sequence). CDR3 sequence reads: CASSLGTGAYEQYF. Here the CDR3 DNA reads TGTGCCAGCAGCTTAGGGACAGGAGCCTACGAGCAGTACTTC.